This T cell receptor (beta chain) derives from a study of control samples from healthy donors and cancer patients. Libraries were prepared by immunoSEQ multiplex PCR; TCRdb keeps only in-frame clonotypes and omits some of them. Among 100,000 or so clones, approximately 84% were seen once, and the ten largest hold under 20%. This CDR3 comprises 17 residues. In germline, CDR1 is SGHRS, CDR2 YFSETQ. V dropped 5 bases and J dropped 6 bases, with 21 bases sitting between them. The J gene is TRBJ1-6, the V gene TRBV5-1; D not certain. Input material: blood. The clonotype comes from a woman aged 45-65 years in good health. CDR3 loop: CASRQTPGWTLNSPLHF. The CDR3 nucleotides read TGCGCCAGCAGACAGACACCGGGATGGACCCTTAATTCACCCCTCCACTTT.